The 17 T cell receptor beta chains reported below all come from one sample, sequenced in a study of blood T cell repertoires in COVID-19. Sequenced by immunoSEQ multiplex PCR; TCRdb stores in-frame clones only, minus some. The repertoire holds some 360,000 clones, with around 90% as singletons. The sample comprised peripheral blood. The source is a woman in her sixties with COVID-19, enrolled during active disease.

The chain is built from TRBV6-5 and TRBJ1-1; TRBD1 might be the D (6 bases). The V end was cut by 7 bases, the J end by 1 base, with 13 bases between. The germline V gene encodes CDR1 MNHEY and CDR2 SVGAGI. CDR3 length: 14 residues. The CDR3 bases are TGTGCCAGCACCCCACAAGGGGGGAACACTGAAGCTTTCTTT. It specifies CASTPQGGNTEAFF.

The chain is built from TRBV5-1 and TRBJ1-2; tentatively, D is TRBD1 (5 bases). This CDR3 is built from 15 residues. V was clipped by 4 bases and J by 4 bases, with 17 bases between them. The germline gives CDR1 SGHRS, CDR2 YFSETQ. For the CDR3, the DNA is TGCGCCAGCAGCCCCTCGCCCCCGGACACCTATGGCTACACCTTC. The encoded protein is CASSPSPPDTYGYTF.

This sequence joins TRBV7-2 and TRBJ2-7; 9 bases line up with TRBD2. Germline loops: CDR1 SGHTA, CDR2 FQGNSA. This CDR3 comprises 15 residues. The V segment lost 1 base and the J segment 4 bases; nucleotides outside the gene matches: 5. This CDR3 reads CASSLVASGVYEQYF. CDR3 sequence (DNA): TGTGCCAGCAGCTTAGTGGCTAGCGGGGTATACGAGCAGTACTTC.

The V call is TRBV24-1, the J call TRBJ1-6; D remains ambiguous. The ends were cut back, 5 bases at V and 7 bases at J, with 14 bases in the middle. The length of the CDR3 is 15 residues. The germline V gene has CDR1 KGHDR and CDR2 SFDVKD. The CDR3 spells CATSGGHGKNSPLHF. CDR3 in DNA: TGTGCCACCAGTGGTGGCCACGGGAAGAATTCACCCCTCCACTTT.

The chain combines TRBV9 with TRBJ1-1, with 7 bases fitting TRBD1. The V gene's germline CDR1 is SGDLS and CDR2 YYNGEE. The CDR3 extends over 14 amino acids. V lost 0 bases and J lost 5; bases outside the gene matches: 4. As DNA, the CDR3 is TGTGCCAGCAGCGTAGGACAGGGTGGTACTGAAGCTTTCTTT. Its translation is CASSVGQGGTEAFF. Full variable domain (missing parts from reference TRBV9 and TRBJ1-1): DSGVTQTPKHLITATGQRVTLRCSPRSGDLSVYWYQQSLDQGLQFLIQYYNGEERAKGNILERFSAQQFPDLHSELNLSSLELGDSALYFCASSVGQGGTEAFFGQGTRLTVV.

The chain is built from TRBV24-1 and TRBJ1-5; weak D call: TRBD1 (6 bases). This CDR3 contains 17 residues. V lost 3 bases and J 0 bases, leaving 14 bases between the germline ends. Germline V CDR1 and CDR2: KGHDR, SFDVKD. CDR3: CATSDGRGQLSNQPQHF. For the CDR3, the DNA is TGTGCCACCAGTGATGGCCGCGGACAGCTTAGCAATCAGCCCCAGCATTTT.

The V and J genes are TRBV19 and TRBJ2-5; TRBD2 might be the D (7 bases). The CDR3 is made up of 15 amino acids. With 7 bases removed from V and 1 base from J, the gap between germline ends came to 16 bases. The germline CDR1 and CDR2 sequences are LNHDA and SQIVND (reference sequence). The CDR3 loop is CASNRGGAIQETQYF. CDR3 nucleotide sequence: TGTGCCAGTAATCGAGGGGGGGCCATCCAAGAGACCCAGTACTTC.

CDR3 in DNA: TGTGCCAGCAGCCTCGGGGGGGTCTTCTACGAGCAGTACTTC. Its protein is CASSLGGVFYEQYF. This rearrangement joins TRBV11-2 to TRBJ2-7; 8 bases are a match to TRBD2. Trimming at V came to 5 bases and at J to 3 bases, leaving 6 bases not matched to a gene. Germline V gene lookup returns CDR1 SGHAT and CDR2 FQNNGV. The CDR3 is 14 amino acids.

This chain joins TRBV6-5 and TRBJ1-5; D is perhaps TRBD1 (5 bases). This CDR3 has 15 residues. Per the germline V gene, CDR1 is MNHEY and CDR2 is SVGAGI. The V end lost 6 bases, the J end lost 7 bases, and 19 bases lay between the germline ends. CDR3 DNA: TGTGCCAGCAGACTGGACGCTACCTCAGGGCAGCCCCAGCATTTT. It is translated as CASRLDATSGQPQHF.

This sequence joins TRBV27 and TRBJ1-1; 8 positions match TRBD1. Germline V CDR1 and CDR2: MNHEY, SMNVEV (reference sequence). The J segment lost 11 bases and the V segment lost 5 bases, leaving 10 bases of the junction unmatched. There are 13 residues in the CDR3. CDR3 protein: CASSLRDRWLAFF. CDR3 DNA: TGTGCCAGCAGTCTACGGGACAGGTGGCTGGCTTTCTTT.

The gene calls are TRBV6-5 and TRBJ1-2; 9 bases map to TRBD1. J gave up 4 bases and V 5 bases, and 8 bases lay outside the gene matches. Germline lookup yields CDR1 MNHEY and CDR2 SVGAGI. The CDR3 covers 15 residues. CDR3 coding DNA: TGTGCCAGCAGTCGGACAGGGGCGGGCCTCTATGGCTACACCTTC. Translating gives CASSRTGAGLYGYTF.

This rearrangement joins TRBV7-9 to TRBJ1-1, with 8 bases aligning to TRBD1. Losses at the gene ends were 5 bases for V and 0 bases for J; bases not matched to a gene: 5. The CDR3 length is 15 residues. CDR1 SEHNR and CDR2 FQNEAQ come from the germline V gene (reference sequence). Written as DNA, the CDR3 is TGTGCCAGCAGCGATCGACAGGGGATGAACACTGAAGCTTTCTTT. It specifies CASSDRQGMNTEAFF.

The rearrangement joins TRBV6-6 to TRBJ1-1; possibly TRBD1 for D (6 bases). This CDR3 region has 14 residues. CDR1 MNHNY and CDR2 SVGAGI come from the germline V gene (reference sequence). The ends were cut back, 6 bases at V and 5 bases at J, with 16 bases in the middle. As DNA, the CDR3 is TGTGCCAGCAGCCTCCCAAGAAGGGGGACTGAAGCTTTCTTT. Protein product: CASSLPRRGTEAFF.

V gene TRBV28 combines with J gene TRBJ2-7; 7 nucleotides agree with TRBD1. Germline values: CDR1 MDHEN, CDR2 SYDVKM. The CDR3 is made up of 13 amino acids. With V trimmed by 3 bases and J by 7 bases, 6 bases remained unmatched. The CDR3 coding sequence is TGTGCCAGCAGTTTGAAGACAGGGTGGGAGCAGTACTTC. It translates to CASSLKTGWEQYF.

About this clone: Other nucleotide sequences in the sample specify the same CDR3. J is TRBJ1-5 and V is TRBV2; 11 nucleotides agree with TRBD1. The CDR3 loop spans 14 amino acids. Germline assignment: CDR1 SNHLY and CDR2 FYNNEI. V lost 4 bases, J lost 6 bases, and 2 bases stayed unmatched. CDR3 coding DNA: TGTGCCAGCAGTGGGACAGGGGGCACTCAGCCCCAGCATTTT. Translation: CASSGTGGTQPQHF. The full variable domain, its missing parts supplied by reference TRBV2 and TRBJ1-5, is EPEVTQTPSHQVTQMGQEVILRCVPISNHLYFYWYRQILGQKVEFLVSFYNNEISEKSEIFDDQFSVERPDGSNFTLKIRSTKLEDSAMYFCASSGTGGTQPQHFGDGTRLSIL.

This chain joins TRBV5-1 and TRBJ1-3; D perhaps matches TRBD1 (5 bases). Trimming took 7 bases from V and 4 from J, leaving 21 bases between them. CDR3 size: 16 residues. Germline values: CDR1 SGHRS, CDR2 YFSETQ. CDR3 nucleotide sequence: TGCGCCAGCGCCTCTGATCCCTCAGGGATCGGAAACACCATATATTTT. It encodes CASASDPSGIGNTIYF.

This clone was seen only once. The rearrangement joins TRBV9 to TRBJ2-1, with D tentatively TRBD1 (6 bases). Germline lookup yields CDR1 SGDLS and CDR2 YYNGEE. The CDR3 covers 15 residues. The V and J ends lost 0 bases and 3 bases respectively, with 10 bases between them. The CDR3 region has the DNA TGTGCCAGCAGCGTAGTAGGACAGAACTACAATGAGCAGTTCTTC. It yields the protein CASSVVGQNYNEQFF.